These 5 T cell receptor beta chains were sequenced from one sample in a study of CD8 T cells in ankylosing spondylitis. Study-level points and caveats: In ankylosing spondylitis blood, a motif of seven or eight highly homologous TCR beta variants appeared characteristic.

In TCRdb, the 5' RACE reads were re-called with MiXCR into one record per CDR3 protein. The sample gives 450,000 to 550,000 distinct CDR3 sequences, roughly 5.2% of which show up once; around 3.5% is in the top ten. No cognate antigen is known for these TCRs. The sample taken for sequencing was blood, either unsorted or a sorted T cell fraction (not recorded which). The source is a male donor with ankylosing spondylitis.

This clonotype has ten or more counts. The J gene is TRBJ1-4, the V gene TRBV28, with D perhaps TRBD1 (6 bases). Trimming left V 10 bases short and J 8 bases short, with 17 bases between. The CDR3 has 13 amino acids. Germline V gene data show CDR1 as MDHEN and CDR2 as SYDVKM. CDR3 amino acids: CATSGEVREKLFF. CDR3 nucleotides: TGTGCCACCTCAGGGGAGGTCCGGGAAAAACTGTTTTTT.

This clonotype was observed a few times. The rearrangement uses TRBV10-3 and TRBJ1-5; TRBD1 agrees at 7 bases. Germline V gives CDR1 ENHRY, CDR2 SYGVKD. With V trimmed by 8 bases and J by 4 bases, 11 bases remained unmatched. This CDR3 contains 15 residues. The CDR3 region is CAILFDRVWNQPQHF. CDR3 coding DNA: TGTGCCATCCTTTTTGACAGGGTGTGGAATCAGCCCCAGCATTTT.

This clonotype was counted many times. This chain connects TRBV7-9 to TRBJ2-7; TRBD1 aligns across 8 bases. The junction had 10 bases not matched to a gene; V was cut back by 4 bases and J by 5 bases. The CDR3 is made up of 15 amino acids. Per the germline V gene, CDR1 is SEHNR and CDR2 is FQNEAQ (reference sequence). As DNA, the CDR3 is TGTGCCAGCAGCTCGCGGACAGGGAGCATCGACGAGCAGTACTTC. Encoded protein: CASSSRTGSIDEQYF.

This clonotype showed up many times. J is TRBJ2-3 and V is TRBV7-6; D unclear. V was cut by 5 bases and J by 4 bases, with 16 bases left in between. The CDR3 consists of 15 residues. Germline CDR1 is SGHVS and CDR2 is FNYEAQ. The CDR3: CASSIGPTKSDTQYF. The CDR3 DNA is TGTGCCAGCAGCATCGGCCCCACGAAGTCAGATACGCAGTATTTT.

This rearrangement joins TRBV11-2 to TRBJ2-7; either TRBD1 or TRBD2 may supply D (5 bases each). V lost 6 bases, J lost 3 bases, and 15 bases lay in between. Germline lookup yields CDR1 SGHAT and CDR2 FQNNGV. This CDR3 is built from 14 residues. CDR3: CASSIPGRGYEQYF. The CDR3 nucleotides are TGTGCCAGCAGTATCCCGGGACGGGGCTACGAGCAGTACTTC.